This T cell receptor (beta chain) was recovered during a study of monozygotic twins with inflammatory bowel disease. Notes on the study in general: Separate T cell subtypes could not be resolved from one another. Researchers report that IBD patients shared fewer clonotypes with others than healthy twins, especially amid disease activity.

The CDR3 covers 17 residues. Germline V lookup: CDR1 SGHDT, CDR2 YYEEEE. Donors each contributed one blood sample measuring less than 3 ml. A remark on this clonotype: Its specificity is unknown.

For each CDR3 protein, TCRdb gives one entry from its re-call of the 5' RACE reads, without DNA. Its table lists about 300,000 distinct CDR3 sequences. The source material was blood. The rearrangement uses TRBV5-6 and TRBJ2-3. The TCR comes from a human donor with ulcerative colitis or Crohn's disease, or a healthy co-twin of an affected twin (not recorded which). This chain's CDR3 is CASSLAAGSWGTDTQYF.